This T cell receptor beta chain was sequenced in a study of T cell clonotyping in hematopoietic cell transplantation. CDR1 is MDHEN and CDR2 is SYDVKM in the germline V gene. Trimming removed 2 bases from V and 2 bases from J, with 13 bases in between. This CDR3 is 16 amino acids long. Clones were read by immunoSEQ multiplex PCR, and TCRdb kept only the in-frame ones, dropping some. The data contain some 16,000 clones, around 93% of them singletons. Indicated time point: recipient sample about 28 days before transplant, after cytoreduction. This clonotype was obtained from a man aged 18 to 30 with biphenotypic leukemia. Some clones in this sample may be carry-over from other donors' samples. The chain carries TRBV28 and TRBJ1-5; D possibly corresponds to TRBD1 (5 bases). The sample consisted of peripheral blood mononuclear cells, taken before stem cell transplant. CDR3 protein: CASSLGGGWGNQPQHF. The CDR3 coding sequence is TGTGCCAGCAGTTTAGGGGGGGGTTGGGGCAATCAGCCCCAGCATTTT.